This T cell receptor beta chain was sequenced for a study of blood T cell repertoires in COVID-19. CDR3 length equals 14 residues. The germline V gene encodes CDR1 MNHNY and CDR2 SVGAGI (reference sequence). With V trimmed by 7 bases and J by 0 bases, 5 bases remained unmatched. Assay used: immunoSEQ multiplex PCR; TCRdb lists only in-frame clones, some missing. The sample includes about 140,000 clones, about four fifths of them seen just once. What was sequenced was peripheral blood. The sequence came from a human donor in a cohort sampled during active COVID-19. The chain carries TRBV6-6 and TRBJ2-7; 8 bases match TRBD1. CDR3 sequence: CASIDRGSSYEQYF. The CDR3 bases are TGTGCCAGCATCGACAGGGGAAGCTCCTACGAGCAGTACTTC.